This T cell receptor (beta chain) was identified in a study of control samples from healthy donors and cancer patients. CDR3 length equals 14 residues. V was pared by 5 bases and J by 5 bases, with 10 bases between. The germline gives CDR1 LGHDT, CDR2 YNNKEL (reference sequence). Here immunoSEQ multiplex PCR was the method, and the copy in TCRdb shows in-frame clones only, minus some. The table includes about 80,000 clones, roughly 91% detected once. The chain links TRBV3-1 (or the pseudogene TRBV3-2) to TRBJ1-6; no firm D call. The sample consisted of blood. The receptor was derived from a man aged 45-60 years in good health. The CDR3: CASSFGQHNSPLHF. The CDR3 nucleotides read TGTGCCAGCAGCTTCGGGCAACATAATTCACCCCTCCACTTT.